The clone carrying this T cell receptor (beta chain) showed up just a few times. This sample stems from a study of T-cell reconstitution after alpha-beta-depleted transplantation in children. Deletions cut 8 bases from V and 9 bases from J, with 14 bases between. Per germline, CDR1 MNHEY and CDR2 SVGEGT. The CDR3 totals 11 residues. Unique molecular identifiers were incorporated into the prepared TCRbeta library. One entry per CDR3 protein, called by TCRdb with MiXCR from the PCR reads. There are approximately 490,000 distinct CDR3 sequences in the sample; around 12% occur only once, and less than 6.5% lies in the top ten.

The clonotype was recovered from a human donor who donated a stem cell graft to a child with combined immunodeficiency. Sequencing was performed on PBMCs from the stem cell graft donor, taken from the stem cell graft. This chain links TRBV6-2 or TRBV6-3 with TRBJ2-7, with D perhaps matching TRBD1 (6 bases). CDR3 protein: CASEGDLGQYF. CDR3 DNA: TGTGCCAGCGAGGGGGATCTTGGGCAGTACTTC.